This is a list of T cell receptor beta chains from one sample in a study of blood T cell repertoires in COVID-19. Only in-frame clones appear in the TCRdb table, and some are missing; sequencing was by immunoSEQ multiplex PCR. The sample holds some 490,000 clones, 88% seen once. The sample was PBMCs or T cells enriched from blood (not recorded which). All receptors derive from an older woman who had recovered from COVID-19. Both conserved end residues are part of each CDR3. The D gene is left open where the match is weak.

J,V,D,CDR3,DNA
TRBJ1-2,TRBV9,NA,CASSDSPRGGYTF,TGTGCCAGCAGCGATAGTCCCCGAGGTGGCTACACCTTC
TRBJ1-2,TRBV5-5,NA,CASSPEIYWPRQGYGYTF,TGTGCCAGCAGCCCAGAAATTTACTGGCCCCGGCAGGGCTATGGCTACACCTTC
TRBJ1-5,TRBV27,NA,CASSPGYSNQPQHF,TGTGCCAGCAGCCCGGGGTATAGCAATCAGCCCCAGCATTTT
TRBJ2-7,TRBV11-2,NA,CASSSRRVPKEQYF,TGTGCCAGCAGCAGCCGACGGGTTCCTAAAGAGCAGTACTTC
TRBJ1-2,TRBV15,NA,CATSIPVGGYGYTF,TGTGCCACCAGCATCCCCGTGGGGGGCTATGGCTACACCTTC
TRBJ1-4,TRBV5-4,TRBD1,CASSAGTGGAKLFF,TGTGCCAGCAGCGCGGGGACAGGGGGCGCAAAACTGTTTTTT
TRBJ2-7,TRBV6-6,NA,CASSREKGNEQYF,TGTGCCAGCAGCAGGGAAAAGGGCAACGAGCAGTACTTC
TRBJ1-2,TRBV5-5,NA,CASSLGRNYGYTF,TGTGCCAGCAGCTTGGGGCGGAACTATGGCTACACCTTC
TRBJ2-7,TRBV24-1,TRBD1,CATSDHRTGNYEQYF,TGTGCCACCAGTGACCACCGGACAGGGAACTACGAGCAGTACTTC
TRBJ2-7,TRBV4-1,TRBD2,CASSHGRTSGDHSYEQYF,TGCGCCAGCAGCCATGGCCGGACTAGCGGGGACCACTCCTACGAGCAGTACTTC
TRBJ1-1,TRBV5-1,TRBD1,CASSLTKGQGIEAFF,TGCGCCAGCAGCTTAACGAAGGGACAGGGGATAGAAGCTTTCTTT
TRBJ1-6,TRBV6-5,NA,CASSYTGNFSPLHF,TGTGCCAGCAGTTACACGGGAAACTTCTCACCCCTCCACTTT
TRBJ2-1,TRBV5-1,NA,CASSPGGGGGGSYNEQFF,TGCGCCAGCAGCCCGGGGGGCGGGGGAGGAGGCTCCTACAATGAGCAGTTCTTC